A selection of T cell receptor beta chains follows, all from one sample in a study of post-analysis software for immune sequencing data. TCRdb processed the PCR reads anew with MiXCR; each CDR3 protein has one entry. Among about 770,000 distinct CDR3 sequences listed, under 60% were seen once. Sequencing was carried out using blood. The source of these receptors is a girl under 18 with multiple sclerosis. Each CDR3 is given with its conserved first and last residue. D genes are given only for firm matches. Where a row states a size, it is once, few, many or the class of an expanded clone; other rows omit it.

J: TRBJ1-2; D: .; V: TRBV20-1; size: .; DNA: TGCAGTGCTAGGGACAGTGACGGCTATGGCTACACCTTC; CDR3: CSARDSDGYGYTF
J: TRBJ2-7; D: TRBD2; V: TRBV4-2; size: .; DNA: TGTGCCAGCACCCGGGCGGCGGGAGAGGGGTACGAGCAGTACTTC; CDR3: CASTRAAGEGYEQYF
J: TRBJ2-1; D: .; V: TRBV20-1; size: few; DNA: TGCAGTGCTAGGACATCATACAATGAGCAGTTCTTC; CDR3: CSARTSYNEQFF
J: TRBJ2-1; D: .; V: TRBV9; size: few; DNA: TGTGCCAGCAGCGTCGTCCCCCTCGGCAATGAGCAGTTCTTC; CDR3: CASSVVPLGNEQFF
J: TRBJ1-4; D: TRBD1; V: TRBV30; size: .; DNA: TGTGCCTGGAGTTCGGGGACAGGGGTTGGCGAAAAACTGTTTTTT; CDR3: CAWSSGTGVGEKLFF
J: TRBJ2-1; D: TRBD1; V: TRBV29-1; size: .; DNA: TGCAGCGTGGCTCGGACAGGGGATGCCTACAATGAGCAGTTCTTC; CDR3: CSVARTGDAYNEQFF
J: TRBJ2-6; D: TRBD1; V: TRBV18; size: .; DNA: TGTGCCAGCTCACCATTTTCCGGGACAGGGGCGCCCTCTGGGGCCAACGTCCTGACTTTC; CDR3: CASSPFSGTGAPSGANVLTF
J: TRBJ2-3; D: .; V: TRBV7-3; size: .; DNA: TGTGCCAGCAGCGTAGGACAGTTCACCACAGATACGCAGTATTTT; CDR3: CASSVGQFTTDTQYF
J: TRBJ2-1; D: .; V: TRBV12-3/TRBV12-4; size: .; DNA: TGTGCCAGCAGTTCGGGCGGTTCCTACGAGCAGTTCTTC; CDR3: CASSSGGSYEQFF
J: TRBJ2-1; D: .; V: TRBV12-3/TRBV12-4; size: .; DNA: TGTGCCAGCACCGGAGGCTGCAATGAGCAGTTCTTC; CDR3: CASTGGCNEQFF
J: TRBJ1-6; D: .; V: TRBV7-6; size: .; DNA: TGTGCCAGCAGCCCCAGGGTCATGAATTCACCCCTCCACTTT; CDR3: CASSPRVMNSPLHF
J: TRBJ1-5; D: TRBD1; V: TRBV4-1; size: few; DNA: TGCGCCAGCAGCCAAGAGGTGACAGGGTTCAATCAGCCCCAGCATTTT; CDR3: CASSQEVTGFNQPQHF
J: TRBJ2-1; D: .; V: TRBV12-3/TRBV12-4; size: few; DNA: TGTGCCAGCAGTTTAGGACTAGTGTTTGAGCAGTTCTTC; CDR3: CASSLGLVFEQFF
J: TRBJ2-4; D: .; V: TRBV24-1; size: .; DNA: TGTGCCACCAGCTCCCCGGGCAAAAACATTCAGTACTTC; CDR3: CATSSPGKNIQYF
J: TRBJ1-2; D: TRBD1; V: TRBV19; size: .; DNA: TGTGCCAGTAGCCCGGACAGGATGCGGGGCTACACCTTC; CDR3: CASSPDRMRGYTF
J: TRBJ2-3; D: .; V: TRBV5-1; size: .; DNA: TGCGCCAGCAGCTTGATTTTGGACCCCCCGAGGTATTTT; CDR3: CASSLILDPPRYF
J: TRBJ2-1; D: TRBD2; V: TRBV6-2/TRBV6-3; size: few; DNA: TGTGCCAGCAGTTTACTAGCGGGATTCGGGGAGCAGTTCTTC; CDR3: CASSLLAGFGEQFF
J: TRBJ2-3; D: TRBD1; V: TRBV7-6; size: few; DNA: TGTGCCAGCAGCATGGGACAGGGAACAGATACGCAGTATTTT; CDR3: CASSMGQGTDTQYF
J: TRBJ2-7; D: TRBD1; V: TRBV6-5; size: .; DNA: TGTGCCAGCAGTTACTCGATTGGACAGGGGACCTACGAGCAGTACTTC; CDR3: CASSYSIGQGTYEQYF
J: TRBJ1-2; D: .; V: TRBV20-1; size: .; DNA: TGCAGTGCTAGACTGGACGGCTACACCTTC; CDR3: CSARLDGYTF
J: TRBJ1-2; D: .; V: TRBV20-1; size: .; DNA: TGCAGTGCTAGAGATTTTCAAGGGGCTGACTATGGCTACACCTTC; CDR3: CSARDFQGADYGYTF
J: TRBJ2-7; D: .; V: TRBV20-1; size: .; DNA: TGCAGTGCGCACAAAGGGGGGTTCCCTTCCTACGAGCAGTACTTC; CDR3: CSAHKGGFPSYEQYF
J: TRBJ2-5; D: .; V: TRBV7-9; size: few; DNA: TGTGCCAGCAGTTCTGGACAGGGAGGGCAAGAGACCCAGTACTTC; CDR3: CASSSGQGGQETQYF
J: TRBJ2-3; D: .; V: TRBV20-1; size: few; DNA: TGCAGTGCTACCCTGGGGCAGAGCACAGATACGCAGTATTTT; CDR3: CSATLGQSTDTQYF
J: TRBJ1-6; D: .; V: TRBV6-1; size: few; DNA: TGTGCCAGCAGTGAAGACGGGGGGCAGGGTTCACCCCTCCACTTT; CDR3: CASSEDGGQGSPLHF
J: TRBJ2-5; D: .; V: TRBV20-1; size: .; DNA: TGCAGTGCTAGAGATCTTGGGGGAGTGTTCGGGGAGACCCAGTACTTC; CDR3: CSARDLGGVFGETQYF
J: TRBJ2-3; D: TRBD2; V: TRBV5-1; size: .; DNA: TGCGCCAGCAGGGAGGGGACTAGCGGAGGCCCAGATACGCAGTATTTT; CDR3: CASREGTSGGPDTQYF
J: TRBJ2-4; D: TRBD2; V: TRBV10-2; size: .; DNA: TGCGCCAGCAGTGACGGGGGGCAGTACTTC; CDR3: CASSDGGQYF
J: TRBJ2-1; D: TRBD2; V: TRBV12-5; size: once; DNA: TGTGCTAGTGGTCGTCGGGGGACTAGCGGGAGGGTTGAGCAGTTCTTC; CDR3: CASGRRGTSGRVEQFF
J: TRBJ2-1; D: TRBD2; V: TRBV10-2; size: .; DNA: TGCGCCAGCAGTGTCTCCGGGAGGAGGAATGAGCAGTTCTTC; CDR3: CASSVSGRRNEQFF
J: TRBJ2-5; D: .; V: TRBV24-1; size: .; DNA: TGTGCCGCCAGTGATCCGCAACCGGCCCAAGAGACCCAGTACTTC; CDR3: CAASDPQPAQETQYF
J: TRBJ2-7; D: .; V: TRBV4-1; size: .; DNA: TGCGCCAGCAGCCAAGTCCAGGGATCCTACGAGCAGTACTTC; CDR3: CASSQVQGSYEQYF
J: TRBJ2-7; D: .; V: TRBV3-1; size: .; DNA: TGTGCCAGCAGCCAACAGGCCGCCTCCTTCGAGCAGTACTTC; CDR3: CASSQQAASFEQYF
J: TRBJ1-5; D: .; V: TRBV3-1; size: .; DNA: TGTGCCAGCAGCCAAGACAAGCATCAGCCCCAGCATTTT; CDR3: CASSQDKHQPQHF
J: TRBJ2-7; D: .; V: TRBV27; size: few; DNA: TGTGCCAGCAGTTTATCCCCCAGCGGGTACGAGCAGTACTTC; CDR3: CASSLSPSGYEQYF
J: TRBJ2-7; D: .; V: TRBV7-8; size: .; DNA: TGTGCCAGCAGCCGAGTGGGGGAGTTGGGCGAGCAGTACTTC; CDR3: CASSRVGELGEQYF
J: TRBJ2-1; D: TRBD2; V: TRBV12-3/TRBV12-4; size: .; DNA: TGTGCCAGCAGTTTTCCTAGCGGGACCTCCTACAATGAGCAGTTCTTC; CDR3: CASSFPSGTSYNEQFF
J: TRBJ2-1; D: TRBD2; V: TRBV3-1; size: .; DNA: TGTGCCAGCAGCCCGACTAGCGGGGACAATGGGCAGTTCTTC; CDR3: CASSPTSGDNGQFF
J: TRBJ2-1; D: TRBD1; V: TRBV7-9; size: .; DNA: TGTGCCAGCAGCTCCCTCTCCCTAGGAAAGGGGGCCTCCTACAATGAGCAGTTCTTC; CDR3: CASSSLSLGKGASYNEQFF
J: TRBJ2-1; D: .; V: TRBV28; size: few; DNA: TGTGCCACAGGACTCTACTCCGCCAGGGACAATGAGCAGTTCTTC; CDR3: CATGLYSARDNEQFF
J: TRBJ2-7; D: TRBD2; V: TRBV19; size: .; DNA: TGTGCCAGTAGTCCGGCGGGAGGAGGATACGAGCAGTACTTC; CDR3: CASSPAGGGYEQYF
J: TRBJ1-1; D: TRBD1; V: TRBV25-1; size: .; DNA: TGTGCCAGCAGTGAATCAGAGGGGGCGAGGGCGACTGAAGCTTTCTTT; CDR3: CASSESEGARATEAFF
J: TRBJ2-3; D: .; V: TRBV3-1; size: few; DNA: TGTGCCAGCAGCCAAGTCGTGGGAGAAACAGATACGCAGTATTTT; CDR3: CASSQVVGETDTQYF
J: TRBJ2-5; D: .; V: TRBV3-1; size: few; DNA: TGTGCCAGCAGCCCCCGGAAGGGGAGGGAGACCCAGTACTTC; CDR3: CASSPRKGRETQYF
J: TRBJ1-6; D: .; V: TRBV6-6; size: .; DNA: TGTGCCAGCAGTTACGAAGGAGTGAGCTCACCCCTCCACTTT; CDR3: CASSYEGVSSPLHF
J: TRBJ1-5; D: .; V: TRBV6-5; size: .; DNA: TGTGCCAGCAGCCAAGAGGTCCCGTCAAGCAATCAGCCCCAGCATTTT; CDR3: CASSQEVPSSNQPQHF
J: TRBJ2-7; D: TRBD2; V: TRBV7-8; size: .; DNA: TGTGCCAGCGGGCCCCAGGCTAGCGGAAAATACGAGCAGTACTTC; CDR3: CASGPQASGKYEQYF
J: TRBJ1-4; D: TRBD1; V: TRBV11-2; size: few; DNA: TGTGCCAGCAGCTTAGTGGGATGGCACAGGGGACTCGGTGAAAAACTGTTTTTT; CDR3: CASSLVGWHRGLGEKLFF
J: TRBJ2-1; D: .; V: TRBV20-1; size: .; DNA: TGCAGTGCTAGGCATTTCTCCTACAATGAGCAGTTCTTC; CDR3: CSARHFSYNEQFF
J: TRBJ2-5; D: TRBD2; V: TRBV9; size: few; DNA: TGTGCCAGCGGACTAGCGGGAGTTCCCAAAGAGACCCAGTACTTC; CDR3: CASGLAGVPKETQYF
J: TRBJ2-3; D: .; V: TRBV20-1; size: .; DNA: TGCAGTGCTAGAGTCGGGGTCGGTGGTGCAGATACGCAGTATTTT; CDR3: CSARVGVGGADTQYF
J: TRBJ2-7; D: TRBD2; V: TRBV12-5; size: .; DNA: TGTGCTAGTGGTTTGTCGGGAGGGCTGAATTACGAGCAGTACTTC; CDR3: CASGLSGGLNYEQYF
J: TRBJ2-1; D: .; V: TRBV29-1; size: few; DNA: TGCAGCGGTAGCGCCTACTACAATGAGCAGTTCTTC; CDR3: CSGSAYYNEQFF
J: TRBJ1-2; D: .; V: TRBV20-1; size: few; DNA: TGCAGTGCTTCGAGGGCCAATTCAGCTAACTATGGCTACACCTTC; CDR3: CSASRANSANYGYTF
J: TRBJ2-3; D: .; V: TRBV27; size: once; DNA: TGTGCCAGCAGTTTATCCCCCCTGGATACGCAGTATTTT; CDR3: CASSLSPLDTQYF
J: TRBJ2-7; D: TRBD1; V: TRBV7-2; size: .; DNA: TGTGCCAGCAGCTTCTGGACAGGGGTATACGAGCAGTACTTC; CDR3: CASSFWTGVYEQYF
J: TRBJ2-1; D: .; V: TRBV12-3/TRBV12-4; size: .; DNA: TGTGCCAGCAGTTTGGGGGAGATACACAATGAGCAGTTCTTC; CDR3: CASSLGEIHNEQFF